One T cell receptor beta chain is described in this entry. The antigen remains unidentified. The sample originates from a study of shared clonotypes between healthy human individuals. Study-wide results and limits: Sampling was confined to blood; repertoires within tissues likely differ. Across subsets, estimated richness was generally greater for naive than for memory populations. Rarefaction indicated that sorted-subset sequencing remained incomplete although depth was large.

Splitting of each subset's genomic DNA was done evenly across several immunoSEQ plates. The protocol was immunoSEQ multiplex PCR, while the TCRdb copy is restricted to in-frame clones and leaves out a portion. Of 550,000 to 800,000 clones listed, 74% were seen once; the top ten hold approximately 1.6%. The source material was memory CD4+ T cells sorted from blood. Documented subset: CD45RA-negative fraction. The receptor's source is a woman between 25 and 40 years old in good health.

CDR3: CASSLGQGPNEQFF. Written as DNA, the CDR3 is TGTGCCAGCAGCTTAGGACAGGGACCCAATGAGCAGTTCTTC. The genes are TRBV7-3 and TRBJ2-1, with 8 bases that match TRBD1. Per the germline V gene, CDR1 is SGHTA and CDR2 is FQGTGA. V trimming: 2 bases; J trimming: 6 bases; junction bases outside the gene matches: 3. This CDR3 contains 14 residues.